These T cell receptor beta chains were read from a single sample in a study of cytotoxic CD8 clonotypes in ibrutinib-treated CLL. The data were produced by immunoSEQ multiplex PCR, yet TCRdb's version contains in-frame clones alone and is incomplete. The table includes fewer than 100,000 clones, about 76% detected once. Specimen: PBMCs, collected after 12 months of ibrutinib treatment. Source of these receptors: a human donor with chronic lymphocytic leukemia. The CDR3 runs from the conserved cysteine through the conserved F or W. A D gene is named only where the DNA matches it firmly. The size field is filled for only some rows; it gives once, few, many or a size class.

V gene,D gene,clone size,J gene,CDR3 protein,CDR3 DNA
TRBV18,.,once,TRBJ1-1,CASSPPSKNTEAFF,TGTGCCAGCTCACCACCGTCAAAGAACACTGAAGCTTTCTTT
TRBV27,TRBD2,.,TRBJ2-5,CASNERGAGETQYF,TGTGCCAGCAACGAGCGGGGGGCCGGGGAGACCCAGTACTTC
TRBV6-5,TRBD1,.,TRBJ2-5,CASTPTGQETQYF,TGTGCCAGCACTCCGACAGGGCAAGAGACCCAGTACTTC
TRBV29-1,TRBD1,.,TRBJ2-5,CSVVGAGTGETQYF,TGCAGCGTTGTTGGAGCGGGGACAGGGGAGACCCAGTACTTC
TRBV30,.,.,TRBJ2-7,CAWGPLLGEQYF,TGTGCCTGGGGGCCCCTGTTGGGCGAGCAGTACTTC
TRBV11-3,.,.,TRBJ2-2,CASTPGGSVDTGELFF,TGTGCCAGCACGCCCGGGGGTAGCGTGGACACCGGGGAGCTGTTTTTT
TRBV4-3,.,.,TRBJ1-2,CASSQEGTALYGYTF,TGCGCCAGCAGCCAAGAAGGGACGGCCCTCTATGGCTACACCTTC
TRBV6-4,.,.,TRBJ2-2,CASSPSPESTGELFF,TGTGCCAGCAGCCCAAGCCCCGAAAGCACCGGGGAGCTGTTTTTT
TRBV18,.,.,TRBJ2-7,CASSPGAGGSYEQYF,TGTGCCAGCTCACCAGGAGCGGGTGGTTCCTACGAGCAGTACTTC
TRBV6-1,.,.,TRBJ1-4,CASSEALGQGNEKLFF,TGTGCCAGCAGTGAAGCCCTCGGCCAGGGTAATGAAAAACTGTTTTTT
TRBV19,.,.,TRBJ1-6,CASSKGPSRSPLHF,TGTGCCAGTAGTAAAGGACCCTCCCGGTCACCCCTCCACTTT
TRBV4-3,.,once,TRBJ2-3,CASSQAGSGYSTDTQYF,TGCGCCAGCAGCCAAGCGGGCAGTGGTTACTCCACAGATACGCAGTATTTT
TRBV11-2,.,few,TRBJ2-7,CASSLPTPPYEQYF,TGTGCCAGCAGCTTACCCACCCCGCCCTACGAGCAGTACTTC
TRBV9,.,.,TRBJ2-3,CASSVEGVLTDTQYF,TGTGCCAGCAGCGTAGAGGGGGTCCTAACAGATACGCAGTATTTT
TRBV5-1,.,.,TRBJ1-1,CASSLAEGGRGTEAFF,TGCGCCAGCAGCTTGGCCGAAGGGGGGAGAGGCACTGAAGCTTTCTTT
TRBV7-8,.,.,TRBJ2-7,CASSLAGLSSYEQYF,TGTGCCAGCAGCTTAGCGGGCCTGAGCTCCTACGAGCAGTACTTC
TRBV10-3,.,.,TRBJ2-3,CATARARTTDTQYF,TGTGCCACAGCCCGGGCCCGGACCACAGATACGCAGTATTTT
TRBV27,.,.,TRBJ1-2,CASSFTQAPGLYGYTF,TGTGCCAGCAGTTTCACCCAGGCCCCTGGACTCTATGGCTACACCTTC
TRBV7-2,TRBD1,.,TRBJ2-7,CASSWDDRGRYEQYF,TGTGCCAGCAGCTGGGACGACAGGGGGCGTTACGAGCAGTACTTC
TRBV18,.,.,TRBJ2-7,CASSPLLKGGHEQYF,TGTGCCAGCTCACCCTTGTTAAAGGGAGGCCACGAGCAGTACTTC
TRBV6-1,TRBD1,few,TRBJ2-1,CASSAGTGGKSSYNEQFF,TGTGCCAGCAGTGCCGGGACAGGGGGAAAGAGCTCCTACAATGAGCAGTTCTTC
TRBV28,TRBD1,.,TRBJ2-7,CASSLGTGSEQYF,TGTGCCAGCAGTCTCGGGACAGGGTCCGAGCAGTACTTC
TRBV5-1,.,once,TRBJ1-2,CASTARGDLGYTF,TGCGCCAGCACCGCCCGAGGAGACCTAGGCTACACCTTC
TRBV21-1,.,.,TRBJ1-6,CASSPPHGGRRGSPLHF,TGTGCCAGCAGCCCACCCCACGGGGGTCGCCGGGGTTCACCCCTCCACTTT
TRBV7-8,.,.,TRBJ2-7,CASSLAQLDLEQYF,TGTGCCAGCAGCTTAGCCCAACTAGATCTCGAGCAGTACTTC
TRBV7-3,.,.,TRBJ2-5,CASSPGGGSRETQYF,TGTGCCAGCAGCCCCGGGGGCGGGTCTCGGGAGACCCAGTACTTC
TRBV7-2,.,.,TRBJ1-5,CASSLIGSGANQPQHF,TGTGCCAGCAGCTTAATAGGGTCAGGTGCAAATCAGCCCCAGCATTTT
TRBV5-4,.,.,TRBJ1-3,CASSLGGAPPPSSGNTIYF,TGTGCCAGCAGCTTGGGGGGGGCGCCCCCCCCAAGCTCTGGAAACACCATATATTTT
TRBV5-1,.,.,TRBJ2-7,CASSSERAGYEQYF,TGCGCCAGCAGCTCGGAGCGGGCAGGCTACGAGCAGTACTTC
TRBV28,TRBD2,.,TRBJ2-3,CASPPGGREADTQYF,TGTGCCAGCCCCCCCGGGGGGCGGGAGGCAGATACGCAGTATTTT
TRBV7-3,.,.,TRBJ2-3,CASSLTLASSDTQYF,TGTGCCAGCAGCTTAACCTTGGCCAGCTCAGATACGCAGTATTTT
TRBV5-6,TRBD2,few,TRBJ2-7,CASSLAGGVYEQYF,TGTGCCAGCAGCTTGGCCGGGGGGGTTTACGAGCAGTACTTC
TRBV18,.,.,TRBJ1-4,CASSPPPGEKLFF,TGTGCCAGCTCACCACCGCCCGGTGAAAAACTGTTTTTT
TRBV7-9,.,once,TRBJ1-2,CASSFDGTYGYTF,TGTGCCAGCAGCTTTGACGGGACCTATGGCTACACCTTC
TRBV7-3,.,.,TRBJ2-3,CASSFNAADTQYF,TGTGCCAGCAGCTTTAACGCGGCAGATACGCAGTATTTT
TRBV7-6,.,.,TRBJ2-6,CASSPYPRRTLSGANVLTF,TGTGCCAGCAGCCCCTACCCCCGACGGACCCTCTCTGGGGCCAACGTCCTGACTTTC
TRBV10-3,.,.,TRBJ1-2,CAISAGGGPDYGYTF,TGTGCCATCAGTGCCGGCGGTGGGCCCGACTATGGCTACACCTTC
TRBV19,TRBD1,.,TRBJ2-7,CASQFKQGSSYEQYF,TGTGCCAGTCAATTCAAACAGGGGAGCTCCTACGAGCAGTACTTC
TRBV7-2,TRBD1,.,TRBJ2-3,CASSTRDRPDTQYF,TGTGCCAGCAGCACCCGGGACAGGCCTGATACGCAGTATTTT
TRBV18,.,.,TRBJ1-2,CASSPGPPPNYGYTF,TGTGCCAGCTCACCGGGGCCACCACCCAACTATGGCTACACCTTC
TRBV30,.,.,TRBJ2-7,CAWSPGRPYEQYF,TGTGCCTGGAGCCCCGGCAGGCCCTACGAGCAGTACTTC
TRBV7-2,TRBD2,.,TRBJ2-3,CASSLGGGRRNTQYF,TGTGCCAGCAGCCTCGGCGGGGGGCGTCGGAATACGCAGTATTTT
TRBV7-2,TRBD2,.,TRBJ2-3,CASSLAPAGGVGDTQYF,TGTGCCAGCAGCTTAGCCCCAGCGGGGGGGGTTGGAGATACGCAGTATTTT
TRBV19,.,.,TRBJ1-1,CASYRERYTEAFF,TGTGCCAGCTACAGGGAACGGTACACTGAAGCTTTCTTT
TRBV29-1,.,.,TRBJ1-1,CSAAGQLNTEAFF,TGCAGCGCGGCGGGACAACTGAACACTGAAGCTTTCTTT
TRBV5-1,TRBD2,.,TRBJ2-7,CASSLGSLAGGYEQYF,TGCGCCAGCAGCTTGGGGTCACTAGCGGGAGGCTACGAGCAGTACTTC
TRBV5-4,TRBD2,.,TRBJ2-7,CASSPRASGDYEQYF,TGTGCCAGCAGCCCCCGAGCTAGCGGGGACTACGAGCAGTACTTC
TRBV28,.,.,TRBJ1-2,CASSFEAGYTF,TGTGCCAGCAGTTTTGAGGCTGGCTACACCTTC